The rows below give T cell receptor beta chains drawn from one sample of a study of blood T cell repertoires in COVID-19. The assay was immunoSEQ multiplex PCR, and TCRdb's table has in-frame clones only and misses some. The repertoire holds under 300,000 clones, with 87% as singletons. The specimen was peripheral blood. These receptors were collected from a man aged 60 to 69 who had recovered from COVID-19. Each CDR3 is given with its conserved first and last residue. Fields, in order: J gene, V gene, clone size, D gene, CDR3 DNA, CDR3 protein. A D gene is named only where the DNA matches it firmly. Only some rows state a clone size, as once, few, many or a class for expanded clones.

>TRBJ2-2|TRBV9|-|TRBD2
TGTGCCAGCAGAACAGCGGGGAACGGGGAGCTGTTTTTT
CASRTAGNGELFF
>TRBJ1-2|TRBV2|-|-
TGTGCCAGCAGTGATTCCCTCTATGGCTACACCTTC
CASSDSLYGYTF
>TRBJ1-3|TRBV6-2/TRBV6-3|-|-
TGTGCCAGCAGCTGGGAGCGGGGCCCTGGAAACACCATATATTTT
CASSWERGPGNTIYF
>TRBJ1-1|TRBV5-1|-|-
TGCGCCAGCAGCCCTGGGCCCACTGAAGCTTTCTTT
CASSPGPTEAFF
>TRBJ2-5|TRBV19|-|TRBD1
TGTGCCAGTAGTAACAGGGGTTCTTCACAAGAGACCCAGTACTTC
CASSNRGSSQETQYF
>TRBJ1-2|TRBV2|-|-
TGTGCCAGCAGTGAACTCGGACAGAAATATGGCTACACCTTC
CASSELGQKYGYTF
>TRBJ1-5|TRBV7-8|-|TRBD1
TGTGCCAGCAGCAAGGACAGGGTCGGAAATCAGCCCCAGCATTTT
CASSKDRVGNQPQHF
>TRBJ1-2|TRBV6-5|-|-
TGTGCCAGCAGTTACTCGAAGGAGGGCGCGGGTGGCTACACCTTC
CASSYSKEGAGGYTF
>TRBJ1-5|TRBV19|once|-
TGTGCCAGTAGTATTTCCCTCAATCAGCCCCAGCATTTT
CASSISLNQPQHF
>TRBJ2-3|TRBV28|-|-
TGTGCCAGCAGTTTTAATAGGGAGAGCACAGATACGCAGTATTTT
CASSFNRESTDTQYF
>TRBJ2-3|TRBV29-1|once|-
TGCAGCGTTGAATCGACGTCAGGGACAGATACGCAGTATTTT
CSVESTSGTDTQYF
>TRBJ2-6|TRBV18|-|-
TGTGCCAGCTCCCTAATGACAGGCCGAGGGGGGGCCAACGTCCTGACTTTC
CASSLMTGRGGANVLTF
>TRBJ1-5|TRBV19|-|TRBD1
TGTGCCAGTAGCCCGGACAGGGGTGGTCAGCCCCAGCATTTT
CASSPDRGGQPQHF
>TRBJ2-5|TRBV7-9|-|-
TGTGCCAGCGGCACATTGGAGGAGACCCAGTACTTC
CASGTLEETQYF
>TRBJ1-4|TRBV18|-|-
TGTGCCAGCTCACCAACCGCAGCAACTAATGAAAAACTGTTTTTT
CASSPTAATNEKLFF
>TRBJ1-4|TRBV2|-|TRBD1
TGTGCCAGCAGTGACCCCCCGGACAGGTTGAAAAAACTGTTTTTT
CASSDPPDRLKKLFF
>TRBJ1-4|TRBV18|-|-
TGTGCCAGCTCACCCCGGGACATGGGTGAAAAACTGTTTTTT
CASSPRDMGEKLFF
>TRBJ1-5|TRBV19|few|-
TGTGCCAGTACCATGGGAGGGCAGAGGAATCAGCCCCAGCATTTT
CASTMGGQRNQPQHF
>TRBJ1-4|TRBV20-1|-|-
TGCAGTGCTAGTGGCCTAGGTAATGAAAAACTGTTTTTT
CSASGLGNEKLFF
>TRBJ2-3|TRBV30|-|TRBD2
TGTGCCAGCGCCGGGACTAAGAGCACAGATACGCAGTATTTT
CASAGTKSTDTQYF
>TRBJ2-7|TRBV5-1|-|TRBD1
TGCGCCAGCAGCTTGGACAGGGGTGGCTACGAGCAGTACTTC
CASSLDRGGYEQYF
>TRBJ2-3|TRBV20-1|-|-
TGCAGTGCTAGTGATGGGGCGGAGAGCACAGATACGCAGTATTTT
CSASDGAESTDTQYF
>TRBJ2-6|TRBV5-6|-|-
TGTGCCAGCAGCTTAACAATCCGGACGGGGACTGGGGCCAACGTCCTGACTTTC
CASSLTIRTGTGANVLTF